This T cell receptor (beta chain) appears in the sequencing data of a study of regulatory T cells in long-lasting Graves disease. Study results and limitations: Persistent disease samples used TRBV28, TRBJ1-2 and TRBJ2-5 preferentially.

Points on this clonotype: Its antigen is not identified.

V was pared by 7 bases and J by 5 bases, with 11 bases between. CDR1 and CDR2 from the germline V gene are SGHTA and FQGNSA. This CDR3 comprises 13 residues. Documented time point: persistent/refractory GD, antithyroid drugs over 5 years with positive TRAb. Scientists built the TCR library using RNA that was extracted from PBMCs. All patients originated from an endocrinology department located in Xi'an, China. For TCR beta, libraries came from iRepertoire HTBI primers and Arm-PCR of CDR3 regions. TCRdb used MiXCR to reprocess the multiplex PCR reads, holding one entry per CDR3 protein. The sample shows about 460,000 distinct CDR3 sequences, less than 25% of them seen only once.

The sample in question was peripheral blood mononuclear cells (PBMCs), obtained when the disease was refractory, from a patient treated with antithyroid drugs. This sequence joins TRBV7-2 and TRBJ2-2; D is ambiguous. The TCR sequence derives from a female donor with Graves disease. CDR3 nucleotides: TGTGCCAGCAACGTCCTAGTTACCGGGGAGCTGTTTTTT. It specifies CASNVLVTGELFF.